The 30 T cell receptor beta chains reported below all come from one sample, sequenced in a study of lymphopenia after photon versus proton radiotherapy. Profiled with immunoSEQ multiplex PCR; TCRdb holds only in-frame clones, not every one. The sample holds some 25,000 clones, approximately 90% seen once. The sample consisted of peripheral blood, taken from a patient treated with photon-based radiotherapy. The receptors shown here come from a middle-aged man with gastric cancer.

The CDR3 DNA sequence: TGCGCCAGCAGCTTGGCCGGGGGGACACACTATGGCTACACCTTC. It yields the protein CASSLAGGTHYGYTF. V and J are TRBV5-1 and TRBJ1-2; TRBD1 is a possible D gene (6 bases). This CDR3 has 15 amino acids. The V end lost 0 bases, the J end lost 3 bases, and 12 bases lay between the germline ends. Germline V CDR1 and CDR2: SGHRS, YFSETQ.

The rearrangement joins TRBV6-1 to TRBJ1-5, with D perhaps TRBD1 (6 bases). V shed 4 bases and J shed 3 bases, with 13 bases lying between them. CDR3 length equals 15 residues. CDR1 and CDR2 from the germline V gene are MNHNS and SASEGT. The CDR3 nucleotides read TGTGCCAGCAGTGCTCTCGGGGGGGCCAATCAGCCCCAGCATTTT. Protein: CASSALGGANQPQHF.

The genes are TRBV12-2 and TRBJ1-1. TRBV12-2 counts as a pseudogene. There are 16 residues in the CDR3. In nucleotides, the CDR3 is TGTGCAAGTCGCTCCCTTTCCGGGAGAGGGAACACTGAAGCTTTCTTT. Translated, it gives CASRSLSGRGNTEAFF.

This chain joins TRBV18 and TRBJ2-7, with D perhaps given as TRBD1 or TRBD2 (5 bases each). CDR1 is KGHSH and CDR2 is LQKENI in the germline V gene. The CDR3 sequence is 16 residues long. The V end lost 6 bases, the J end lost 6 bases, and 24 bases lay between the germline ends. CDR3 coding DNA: TGTGCCAGCTCTCCCACCGGGGCTAGTAGATCGTCCGAGCAGTACGTC. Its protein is CASSPTGASRSSEQYV.

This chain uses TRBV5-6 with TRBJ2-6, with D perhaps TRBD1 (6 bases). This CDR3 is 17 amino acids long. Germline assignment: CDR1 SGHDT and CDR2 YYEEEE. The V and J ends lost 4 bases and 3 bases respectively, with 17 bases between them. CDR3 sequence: CASSHADRRLGANVLTF. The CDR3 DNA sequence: TGTGCCAGCAGCCACGCGGACAGAAGGCTTGGGGCCAACGTCCTGACTTTC.

For the CDR3, the DNA is TGTGCCAGCTCCGGCCTGGACAATCAGCCCCAGCATTTT. It specifies CASSGLDNQPQHF. The gene calls are TRBV18 and TRBJ1-5; D is uncertain. Trimming pared 6 bases from V and 3 bases from J, leaving 9 bases between. The CDR3 sequence is 13 residues long. The germline V gene has CDR1 KGHSH and CDR2 LQKENI.

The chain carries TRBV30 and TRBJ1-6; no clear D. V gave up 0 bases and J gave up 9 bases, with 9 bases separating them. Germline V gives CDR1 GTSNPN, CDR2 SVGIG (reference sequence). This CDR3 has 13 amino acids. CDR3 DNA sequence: TGTGCCTGGAGTGTAAATTCGGGTTCACCCCTCCACTTT. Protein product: CAWSVNSGSPLHF.

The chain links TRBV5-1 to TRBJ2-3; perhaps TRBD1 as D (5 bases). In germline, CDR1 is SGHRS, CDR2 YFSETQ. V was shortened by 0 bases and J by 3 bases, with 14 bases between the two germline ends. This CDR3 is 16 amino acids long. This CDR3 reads CASSLGQGIHTDTQYF. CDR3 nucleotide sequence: TGCGCCAGCAGCTTGGGGCAGGGTATTCATACAGATACGCAGTATTTT.

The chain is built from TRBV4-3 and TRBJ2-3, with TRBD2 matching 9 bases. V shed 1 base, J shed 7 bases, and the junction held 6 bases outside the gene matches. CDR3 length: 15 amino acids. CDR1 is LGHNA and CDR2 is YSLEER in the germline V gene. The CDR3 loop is CASSQGAGGTNTQYF. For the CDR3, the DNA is TGCGCCAGCAGCCAAGGGGCGGGGGGGACCAATACGCAGTATTTT.

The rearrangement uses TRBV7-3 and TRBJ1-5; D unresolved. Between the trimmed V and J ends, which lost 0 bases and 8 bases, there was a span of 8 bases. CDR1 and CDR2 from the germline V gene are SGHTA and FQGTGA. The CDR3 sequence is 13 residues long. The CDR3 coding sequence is TGTGCCAGCAGCTTAACTTTTGGGGAGCCCCAGCATTTT. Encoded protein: CASSLTFGEPQHF.

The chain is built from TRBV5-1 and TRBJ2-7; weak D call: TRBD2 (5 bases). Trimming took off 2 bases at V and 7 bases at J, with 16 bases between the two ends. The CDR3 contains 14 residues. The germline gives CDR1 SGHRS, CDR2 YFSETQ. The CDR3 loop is CASSFDFMTGEQYF. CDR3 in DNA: TGCGCCAGCAGCTTCGACTTTATGACGGGGGAGCAGTACTTC.

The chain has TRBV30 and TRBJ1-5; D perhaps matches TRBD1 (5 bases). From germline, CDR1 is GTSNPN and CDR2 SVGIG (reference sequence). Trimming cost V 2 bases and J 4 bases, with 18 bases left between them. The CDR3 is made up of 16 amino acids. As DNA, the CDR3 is TGTGCCTGGAGTTTCTCCGGGGGTTCTAGGAATCAGCCCCAGCATTTT. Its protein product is CAWSFSGGSRNQPQHF. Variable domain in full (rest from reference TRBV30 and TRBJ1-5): SQTIHQWPATLVQPVGSPLSLECTVEGTSNPNLYWYRQAAGRGLQLLFYSVGIGQISSEVPQNLSASRPQDRQFILSSKKLLLSDSGFYLCAWSFSGGSRNQPQHFGDGTRLSIL.

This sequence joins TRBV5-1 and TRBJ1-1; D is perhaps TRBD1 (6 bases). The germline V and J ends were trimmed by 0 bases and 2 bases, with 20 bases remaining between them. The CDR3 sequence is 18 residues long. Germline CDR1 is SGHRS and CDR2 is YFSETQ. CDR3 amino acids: CASSLAPGVRGINTEAFF. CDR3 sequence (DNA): TGCGCCAGCAGCTTGGCCCCAGGGGTGAGGGGAATAAACACTGAAGCTTTCTTT.

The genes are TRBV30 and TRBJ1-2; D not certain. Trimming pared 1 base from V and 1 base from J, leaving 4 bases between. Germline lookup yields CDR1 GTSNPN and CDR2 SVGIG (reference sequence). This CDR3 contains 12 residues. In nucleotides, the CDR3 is TGTGCCTGGAGTGGCTTTAACTATGGCTACACCTTC. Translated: CAWSGFNYGYTF.

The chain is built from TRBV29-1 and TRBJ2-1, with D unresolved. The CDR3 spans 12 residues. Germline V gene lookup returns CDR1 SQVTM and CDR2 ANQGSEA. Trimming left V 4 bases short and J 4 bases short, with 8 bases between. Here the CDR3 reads CSVGREYNEQFF. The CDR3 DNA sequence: TGCAGCGTTGGCAGAGAGTACAATGAGCAGTTCTTC.

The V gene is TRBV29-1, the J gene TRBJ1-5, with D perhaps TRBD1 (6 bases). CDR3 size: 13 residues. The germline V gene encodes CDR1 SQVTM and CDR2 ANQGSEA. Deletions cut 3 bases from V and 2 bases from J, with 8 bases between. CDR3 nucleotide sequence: TGCAGCGTTGAGGAGGGGGGCAATCAGCCCCAGCATTTT. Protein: CSVEEGGNQPQHF.

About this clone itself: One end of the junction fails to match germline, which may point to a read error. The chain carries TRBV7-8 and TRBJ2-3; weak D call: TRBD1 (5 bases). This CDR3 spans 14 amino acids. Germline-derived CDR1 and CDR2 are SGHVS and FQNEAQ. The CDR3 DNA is TGTACCAGCAGCTTACGACCACAGGACGATACGCAGTATTTT. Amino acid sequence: CTSSLRPQDDTQYF.

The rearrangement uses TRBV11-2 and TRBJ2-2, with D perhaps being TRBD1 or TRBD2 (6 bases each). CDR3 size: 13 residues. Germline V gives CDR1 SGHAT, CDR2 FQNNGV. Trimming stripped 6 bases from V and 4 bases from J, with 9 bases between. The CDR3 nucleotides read TGTGCCAGCAGGTCGGGGGCCACCGGGGAGCTGTTTTTT. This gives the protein CASRSGATGELFF.

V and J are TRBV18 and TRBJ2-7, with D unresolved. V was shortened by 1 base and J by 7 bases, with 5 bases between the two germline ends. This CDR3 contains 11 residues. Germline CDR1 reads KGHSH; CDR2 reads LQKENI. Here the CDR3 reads CASSPREEQYF. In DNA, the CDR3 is TGTGCCAGCTCACCACGTGAAGAGCAGTACTTC. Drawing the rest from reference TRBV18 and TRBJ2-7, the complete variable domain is NAGVMQNPRHLVRRRGQEARLRCSPMKGHSHVYWYRQLPEEGLKFMVYLQKENIIDESGMPKERFSAEFPKEGPSILRIQQVVRGDSAAYFCASSPREEQYFGPGTRLTVT.

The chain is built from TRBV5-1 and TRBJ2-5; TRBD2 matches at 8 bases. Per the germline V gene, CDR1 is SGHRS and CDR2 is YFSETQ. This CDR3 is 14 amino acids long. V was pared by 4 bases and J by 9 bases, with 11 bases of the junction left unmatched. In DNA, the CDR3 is TGCGCCAGCAGCCCCATAGCGGGGTTCGGGGCCCAGTACTTC. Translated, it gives CASSPIAGFGAQYF.

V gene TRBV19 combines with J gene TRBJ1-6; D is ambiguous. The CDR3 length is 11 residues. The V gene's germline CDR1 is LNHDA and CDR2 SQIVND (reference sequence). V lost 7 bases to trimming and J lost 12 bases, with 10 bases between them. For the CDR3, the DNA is TGTGCCAGTAACCTGCCTGGACCCCTCCACTTT. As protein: CASNLPGPLHF.

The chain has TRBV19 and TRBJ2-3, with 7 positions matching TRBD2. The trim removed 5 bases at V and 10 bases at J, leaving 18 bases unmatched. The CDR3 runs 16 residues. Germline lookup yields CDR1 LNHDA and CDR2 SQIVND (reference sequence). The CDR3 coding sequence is TGTGCCAGTAGTCTGGGGACTATCCGGGCCGCTCAGGCGCAGTATTTT. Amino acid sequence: CASSLGTIRAAQAQYF.

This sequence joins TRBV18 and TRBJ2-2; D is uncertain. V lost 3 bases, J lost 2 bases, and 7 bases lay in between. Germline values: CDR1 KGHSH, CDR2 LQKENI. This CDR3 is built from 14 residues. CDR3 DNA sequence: TGTGCCAGCTCACCTCAACGTAACACCGGGGAGCTGTTTTTT. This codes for CASSPQRNTGELFF.

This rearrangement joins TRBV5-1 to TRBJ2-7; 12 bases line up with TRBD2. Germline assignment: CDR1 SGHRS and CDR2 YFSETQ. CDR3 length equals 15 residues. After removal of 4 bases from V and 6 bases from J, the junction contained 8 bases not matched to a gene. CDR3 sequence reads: CASSRVGLAGTEQYF. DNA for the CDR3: TGCGCCAGCAGCAGAGTCGGACTAGCGGGGACCGAGCAGTACTTC. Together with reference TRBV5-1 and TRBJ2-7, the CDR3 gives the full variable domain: KAGVTQTPRYLIKTRGQQVTLSCSPISGHRSVSWYQQTPGQGLQFLFEYFSETQRNKGNFPGRFSGRQFSNSRSEMNVSTLELGDSALYLCASSRVGLAGTEQYFGPGTRLTVT.

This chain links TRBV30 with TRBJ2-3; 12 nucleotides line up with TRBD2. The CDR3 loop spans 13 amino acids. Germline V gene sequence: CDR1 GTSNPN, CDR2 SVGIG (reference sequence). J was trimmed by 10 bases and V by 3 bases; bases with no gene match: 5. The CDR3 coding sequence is TGTGCCTGGAGACTAGCGGGGGGAGCATCGCAGTATTTT. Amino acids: CAWRLAGGASQYF.

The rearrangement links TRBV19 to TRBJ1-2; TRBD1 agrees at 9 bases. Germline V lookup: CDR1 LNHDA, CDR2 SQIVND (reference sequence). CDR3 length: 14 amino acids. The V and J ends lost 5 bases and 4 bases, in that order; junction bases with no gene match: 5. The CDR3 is CASSYRGLGYGYTF. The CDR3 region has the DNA TGTGCCAGTAGTTACAGGGGGCTGGGCTATGGCTACACCTTC.

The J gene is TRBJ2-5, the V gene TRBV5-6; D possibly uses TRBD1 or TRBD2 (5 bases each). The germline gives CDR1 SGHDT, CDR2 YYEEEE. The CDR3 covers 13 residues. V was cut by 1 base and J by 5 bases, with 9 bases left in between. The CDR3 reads CASSLTWGETQYF. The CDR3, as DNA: TGTGCCAGCAGCTTGACTTGGGGGGAGACCCAGTACTTC.

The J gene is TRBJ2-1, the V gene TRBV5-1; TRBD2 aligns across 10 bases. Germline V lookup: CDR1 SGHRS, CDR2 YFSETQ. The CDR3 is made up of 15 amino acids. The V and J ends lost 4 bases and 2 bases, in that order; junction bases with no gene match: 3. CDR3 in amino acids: CASSTLAGAYNEQFF. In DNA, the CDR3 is TGCGCCAGCAGCACTCTAGCGGGGGCCTACAATGAGCAGTTCTTC.

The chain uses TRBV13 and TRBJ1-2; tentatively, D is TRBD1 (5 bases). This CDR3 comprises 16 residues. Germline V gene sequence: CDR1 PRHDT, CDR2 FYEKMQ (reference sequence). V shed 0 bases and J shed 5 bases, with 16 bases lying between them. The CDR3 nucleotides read TGTGCCAGCAGCTTAGGGCCCCGCGGGGACGGTTATGGCTACACCTTC. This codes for CASSLGPRGDGYGYTF.

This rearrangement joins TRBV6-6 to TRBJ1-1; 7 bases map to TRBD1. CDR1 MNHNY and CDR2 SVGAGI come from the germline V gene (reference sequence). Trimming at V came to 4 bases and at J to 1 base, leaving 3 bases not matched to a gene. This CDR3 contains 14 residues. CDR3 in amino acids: CASSSRTGNTEAFF. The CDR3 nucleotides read TGTGCCAGCAGTTCTCGGACAGGGAACACTGAAGCTTTCTTT.